The TCR beta chain under discussion was sequenced for a study of PD-L1 blockade in urothelial cancer. For the study at large: Intravenous atezolizumab, 1,200 mg every 3 weeks, was begun by patients in the mid-2010s. Twenty-five out of 29 patients were men whose urothelial cancer was bladder-origin. Median blood clonality was about 0.086, with tens of thousands of unique TCRs.

Study-level results: Tumor-associated clones in blood expanded more at 3 weeks in durable-benefit patients.

This clone showed up just once. Its antigen is unknown. Sequenced by immunoSEQ multiplex PCR; TCRdb stores in-frame clones only, minus some. The data contain about 88,000 clones, around nine tenths of them seen just once; the ten biggest clones take up approximately 10%. Germline CDR1 reads MNHNS; CDR2 reads SASEGT. V was pared by 8 bases and J by 1 base, with 11 bases between. The CDR3 has 14 residues. Sequencing was performed on PBMCs, taken around atezolizumab (anti-PD-L1) treatment. The chain combines TRBV6-1 with TRBJ2-2; TRBD2 might be the D (5 bases). The clonotype was recovered from a man aged 55 to 69 with urothelial cancer. This CDR3 reads CASGVRENTGELFF. The CDR3 nucleotides read TGTGCCAGCGGGGTACGGGAGAACACCGGGGAGCTGTTTTTT.